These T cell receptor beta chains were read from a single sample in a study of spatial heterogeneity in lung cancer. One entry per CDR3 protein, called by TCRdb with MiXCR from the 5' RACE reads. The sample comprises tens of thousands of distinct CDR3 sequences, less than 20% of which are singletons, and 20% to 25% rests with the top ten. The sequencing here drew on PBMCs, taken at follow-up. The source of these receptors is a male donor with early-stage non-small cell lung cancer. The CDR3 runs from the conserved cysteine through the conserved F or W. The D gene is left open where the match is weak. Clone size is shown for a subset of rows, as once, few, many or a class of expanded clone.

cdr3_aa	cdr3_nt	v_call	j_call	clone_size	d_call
CASSYRFANTGELFF	TGTGCCAGCAGCTACAGGTTCGCGAACACCGGGGAGCTGTTTTTT	TRBV7-7	TRBJ2-2	few	NA
CASSHLLRTENQPQHF	TGCGCCAGCAGCCACCTACTCCGGACGGAGAATCAGCCCCAGCATTTT	TRBV4-1	TRBJ1-5	NA	NA
CASSLGLLETQYF	TGTGCCAGCAGCTTAGGGCTCCTGGAGACCCAGTACTTC	TRBV7-2	TRBJ2-5	few	NA
CASSSPPRDRSNEQFF	TGTGCCAGCAGCTCCCCCCCCCGGGACAGAAGCAATGAGCAGTTCTTC	TRBV7-6	TRBJ2-1	NA	TRBD1
CASSQDDRTATEAFF	TGCGCCAGCAGCCAAGATGATCGGACGGCCACTGAAGCTTTCTTT	TRBV4-1	TRBJ1-1	few	NA
CASSPSPPPFNEKLFF	TGTGCCAGCAGCCCTTCCCCTCCGCCATTTAATGAAAAACTGTTTTTT	TRBV3-1	TRBJ1-4	NA	NA
CASSLARTTGELFF	TGTGCCAGCAGCTTAGCGAGGACGACCGGGGAGCTGTTTTTT	TRBV7-6	TRBJ2-2	NA	NA
CASSQGTWDNSPLHF	TGTGCCAGCAGCCAAGGGACATGGGATAATTCACCCCTCCACTTT	TRBV4-2	TRBJ1-6	few	NA
CASSQERLRLNEQFF	TGCGCCAGCAGCCAAGAGAGGCTGCGGTTGAATGAGCAGTTCTTC	TRBV4-1	TRBJ2-1	NA	NA
CSARDQSSGRGEQYF	TGCAGTGCTAGAGATCAGAGTAGCGGGAGAGGCGAGCAGTACTTC	TRBV20-1	TRBJ2-7	NA	TRBD2
CASSRRQGGTEAFF	TGCGCCAGCAGCCGCCGCCAGGGGGGCACTGAAGCTTTCTTT	TRBV10-2	TRBJ1-1	few	TRBD1
CASSSQAGGRETQYF	TGTGCCAGCAGCTCCCAAGCGGGGGGGCGAGAGACCCAGTACTTC	TRBV7-8	TRBJ2-5	few	TRBD2
CSVRLAGRFWETQYF	TGCAGCGTGAGACTAGCGGGAAGATTCTGGGAGACCCAGTACTTC	TRBV29-1	TRBJ2-5	NA	TRBD2
CATSETGTRAEQFF	TGTGCCACCAGTGAGACCGGGACTCGGGCGGAGCAGTTCTTC	TRBV24-1	TRBJ2-1	many	NA
CASRLDSSAEAFF	TGTGCCAGCAGACTGGACAGTTCGGCTGAAGCTTTCTTT	TRBV6-2/TRBV6-3	TRBJ1-1	few	NA
CSARAGAAYTDTQYF	TGCAGTGCTAGGGCCGGGGCGGCCTACACAGATACGCAGTATTTT	TRBV20-1	TRBJ2-3	few	NA
CSALTSGSIETQYF	TGCAGTGCTTTGACTAGCGGGAGTATAGAGACCCAGTACTTC	TRBV20-1	TRBJ2-5	few	TRBD2
CASSQVRLAGGNYNEQFF	TGTGCCAGCAGCCAAGTCCGACTAGCGGGGGGCAACTACAATGAGCAGTTCTTC	TRBV14	TRBJ2-1	few	TRBD2
CASSLGSGYNQPQHF	TGTGCCAGCAGCTTAGGCTCGGGATACAATCAGCCCCAGCATTTT	TRBV7-2	TRBJ1-5	few	NA
CSARPRGRETQYF	TGCAGTGCTAGACCACGGGGCCGTGAGACCCAGTACTTC	TRBV20-1	TRBJ2-5	few	NA
CASSLGLGAEKLFF	TGTGCCAGCAGCTTAGGGCTCGGGGCTGAAAAACTGTTTTTT	TRBV7-9	TRBJ1-4	NA	NA
CASSQGENQPQHF	TGTGCCAGCAGCCAAGGAGAAAATCAGCCCCAGCATTTT	TRBV3-1	TRBJ1-5	NA	NA
CASSPSGSIPDTQYF	TGTGCCAGCAGTCCAAGCGGGAGCATCCCAGATACGCAGTATTTT	TRBV7-9	TRBJ2-3	many	TRBD2
CASSELQGAGETQYF	TGTGCCAGCAGTGAACTGCAGGGGGCGGGAGAGACCCAGTACTTC	TRBV2	TRBJ2-5	NA	TRBD1
CSARRVTQAVKFNEQFF	TGCAGTGCTAGAAGAGTCACACAGGCTGTTAAATTCAATGAGCAGTTCTTC	TRBV20-1	TRBJ2-1	few	NA
CSVPQGDTGELFF	TGCAGCGTGCCCCAGGGGGACACCGGGGAGCTGTTTTTT	TRBV29-1	TRBJ2-2	NA	TRBD1
CASSLGGPRMETQYF	TGCGCCAGCAGCCTGGGTGGCCCCCGGATGGAGACCCAGTACTTC	TRBV10-1	TRBJ2-5	few	NA
CSASTVNTEAFF	TGCAGTGCTAGCACGGTGAACACTGAAGCTTTCTTT	TRBV20-1	TRBJ1-1	few	NA
CSARRSSNSPLHF	TGCAGTGCTCGGAGGAGTAGTAATTCACCCCTCCACTTT	TRBV20-1	TRBJ1-6	NA	NA
CASSQDLGYEQYF	TGTGCCAGCAGCCAAGATCTGGGCTACGAGCAGTACTTC	TRBV14	TRBJ2-7	few	NA
CASSPTAANTGELFF	TGTGCCAGCTCACCAACAGCCGCGAACACCGGGGAGCTGTTTTTT	TRBV18	TRBJ2-2	few	NA
CASVEGLDYGYTF	TGTGCCAGCGTAGAAGGGCTCGACTATGGCTACACCTTC	TRBV6-1	TRBJ1-2	few	NA
CASSQGVYGYTF	TGTGCCAGCTCTCAGGGAGTCTATGGCTACACCTTC	TRBV19	TRBJ1-2	NA	NA
CASARHQGDGNTIYF	TGTGCCAGCGCTCGACACCAGGGTGACGGAAACACCATATATTTT	TRBV6-2/TRBV6-3	TRBJ1-3	NA	NA
CASRGESYKETQYF	TGTGCCAGCAGAGGGGAGAGCTACAAAGAGACCCAGTACTTC	TRBV7-2	TRBJ2-5	NA	NA
CSAKAGSAPDTQYF	TGCAGTGCTAAAGCGGGGAGCGCTCCAGATACGCAGTATTTT	TRBV20-1	TRBJ2-3	few	TRBD2
CAISPRLAVDSYNEQFF	TGTGCCATCAGCCCTCGACTAGCGGTAGACTCCTACAATGAGCAGTTCTTC	TRBV10-3	TRBJ2-1	NA	TRBD2